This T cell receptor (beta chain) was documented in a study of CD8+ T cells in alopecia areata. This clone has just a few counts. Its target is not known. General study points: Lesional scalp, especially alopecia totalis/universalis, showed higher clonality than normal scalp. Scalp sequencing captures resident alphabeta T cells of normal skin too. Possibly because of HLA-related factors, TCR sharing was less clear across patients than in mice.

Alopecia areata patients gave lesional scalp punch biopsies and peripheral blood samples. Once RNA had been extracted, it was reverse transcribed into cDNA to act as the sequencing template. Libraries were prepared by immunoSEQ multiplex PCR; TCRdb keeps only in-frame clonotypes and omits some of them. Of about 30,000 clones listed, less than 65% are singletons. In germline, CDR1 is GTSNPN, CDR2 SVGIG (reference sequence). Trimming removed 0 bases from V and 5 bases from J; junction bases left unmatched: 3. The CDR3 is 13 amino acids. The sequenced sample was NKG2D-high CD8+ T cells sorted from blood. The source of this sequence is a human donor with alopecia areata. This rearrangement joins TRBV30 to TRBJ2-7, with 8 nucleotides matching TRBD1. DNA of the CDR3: TGTGCCTGGAGTGTTGGACAGGGACACGAGCAGTACTTC. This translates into CAWSVGQGHEQYF.